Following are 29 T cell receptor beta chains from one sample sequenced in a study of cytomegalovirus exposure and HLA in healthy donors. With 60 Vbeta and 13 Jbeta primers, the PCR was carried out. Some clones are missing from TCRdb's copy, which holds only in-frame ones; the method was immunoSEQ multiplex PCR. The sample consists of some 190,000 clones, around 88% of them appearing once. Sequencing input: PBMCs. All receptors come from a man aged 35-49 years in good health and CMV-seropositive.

CDR3 residues: CASSLLVGVNEKLFF. In DNA form, the CDR3 reads TGTGCCAGCAGCCTATTGGTAGGGGTTAATGAAAAACTGTTTTTT. The J gene is TRBJ1-4, the V gene TRBV7-8; D might be TRBD1 (5 bases). CDR1 and CDR2 from the germline V gene are SGHVS and FQNEAQ. The CDR3 has 15 amino acids. Trimming removed 5 bases at V and 4 bases at J, with 14 bases between.

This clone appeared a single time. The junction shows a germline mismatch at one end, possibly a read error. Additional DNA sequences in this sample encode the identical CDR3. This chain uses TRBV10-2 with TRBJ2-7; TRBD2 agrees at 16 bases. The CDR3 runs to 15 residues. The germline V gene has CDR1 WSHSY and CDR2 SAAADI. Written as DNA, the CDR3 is TGCGCCAGTAAGTCCGGGACTAGCGGGAGGGCCGAGCAATACTTC. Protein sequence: CASKSGTSGRAEQYF.

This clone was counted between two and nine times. CDR3 in DNA: TGTGCCAGCAGCTCATCATCACAGGGGGCCGGGGAGCTGTTTTTT. This sequence encodes CASSSSSQGAGELFF. This chain connects TRBV7-8 to TRBJ2-2; the match to TRBD1 covers 8 bases. The germline V gene encodes CDR1 SGHVS and CDR2 FQNEAQ. The CDR3 spans 15 residues. The J segment lost 6 bases and the V segment lost 4 bases, leaving 7 bases of the junction unmatched.

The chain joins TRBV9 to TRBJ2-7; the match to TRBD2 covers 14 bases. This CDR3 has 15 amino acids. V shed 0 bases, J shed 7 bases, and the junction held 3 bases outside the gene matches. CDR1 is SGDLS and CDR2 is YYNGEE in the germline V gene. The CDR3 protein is CASSVGLAGGNEQYF. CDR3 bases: TGTGCCAGCAGCGTAGGACTAGCGGGAGGGAATGAGCAGTACTTC. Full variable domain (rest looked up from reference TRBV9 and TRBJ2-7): DSGVTQTPKHLITATGQRVTLRCSPRSGDLSVYWYQQSLDQGLQFLIQYYNGEERAKGNILERFSAQQFPDLHSELNLSSLELGDSALYFCASSVGLAGGNEQYFGPGTRLTVT.

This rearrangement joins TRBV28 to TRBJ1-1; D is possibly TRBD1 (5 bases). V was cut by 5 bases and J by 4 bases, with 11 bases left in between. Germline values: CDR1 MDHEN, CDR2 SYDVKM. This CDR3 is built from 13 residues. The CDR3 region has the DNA TGTGCCAGCAGTCCAGGGTGGATCACTGAAGCTTTCTTT. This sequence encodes CASSPGWITEAFF.

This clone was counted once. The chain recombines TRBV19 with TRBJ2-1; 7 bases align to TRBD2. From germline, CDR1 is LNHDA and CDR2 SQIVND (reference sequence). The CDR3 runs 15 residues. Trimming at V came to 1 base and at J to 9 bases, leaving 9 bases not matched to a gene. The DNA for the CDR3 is TGTGCCAGTAGTATAGGGCGGGAGTGGTTTGTTGAGCAGTTCTTC. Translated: CASSIGREWFVEQFF.

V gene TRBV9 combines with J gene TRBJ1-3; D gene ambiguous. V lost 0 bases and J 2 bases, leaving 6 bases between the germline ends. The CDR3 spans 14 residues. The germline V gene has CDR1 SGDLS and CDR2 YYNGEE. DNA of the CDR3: TGTGCCAGCAGCGTAGCCAGCGCTGGAAACACCATATATTTT. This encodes CASSVASAGNTIYF.

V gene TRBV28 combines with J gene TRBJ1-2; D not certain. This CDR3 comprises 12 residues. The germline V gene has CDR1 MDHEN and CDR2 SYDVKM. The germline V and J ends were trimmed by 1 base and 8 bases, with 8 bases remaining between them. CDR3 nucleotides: TGTGCCAGCAGTTTATTAGGGAGGGGCTACACCTTC. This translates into CASSLLGRGYTF.

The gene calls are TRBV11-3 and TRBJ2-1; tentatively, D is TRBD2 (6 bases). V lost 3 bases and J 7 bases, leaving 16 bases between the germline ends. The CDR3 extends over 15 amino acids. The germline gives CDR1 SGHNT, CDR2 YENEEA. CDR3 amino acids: CASSFPGRDGNEQFF. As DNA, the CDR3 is TGTGCCAGCAGCTTCCCGGGGCGGGACGGTAATGAGCAGTTCTTC.

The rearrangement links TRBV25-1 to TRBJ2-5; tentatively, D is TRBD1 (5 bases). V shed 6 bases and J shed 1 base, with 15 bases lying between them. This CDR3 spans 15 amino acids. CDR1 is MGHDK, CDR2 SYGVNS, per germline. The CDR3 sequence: CASRSPRQPQETQYF. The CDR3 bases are TGTGCCAGCAGGTCCCCGCGACAGCCCCAAGAGACCCAGTACTTC.

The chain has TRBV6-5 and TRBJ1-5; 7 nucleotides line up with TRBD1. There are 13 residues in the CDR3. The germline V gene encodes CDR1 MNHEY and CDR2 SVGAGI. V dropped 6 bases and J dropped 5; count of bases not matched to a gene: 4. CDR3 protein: CASRGTAYQPQHF. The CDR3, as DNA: TGTGCCAGCAGAGGGACAGCATATCAGCCCCAGCATTTT.

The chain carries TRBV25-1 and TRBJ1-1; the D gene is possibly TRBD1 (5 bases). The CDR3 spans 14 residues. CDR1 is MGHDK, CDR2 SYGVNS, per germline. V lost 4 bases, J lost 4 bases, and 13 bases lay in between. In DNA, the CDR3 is TGTGCCAGCAGTGCCGGGGGTTGGGGCACTGAAGCTTTCTTT. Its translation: CASSAGGWGTEAFF.

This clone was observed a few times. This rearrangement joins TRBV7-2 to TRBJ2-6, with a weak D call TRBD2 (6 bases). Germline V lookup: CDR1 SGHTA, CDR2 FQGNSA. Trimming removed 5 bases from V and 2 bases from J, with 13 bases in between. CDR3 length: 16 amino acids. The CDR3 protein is CASSRDSTTGANVLTF. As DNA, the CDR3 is TGTGCCAGCAGCCGGGACTCGACCACTGGGGCCAACGTCCTGACTTTC.

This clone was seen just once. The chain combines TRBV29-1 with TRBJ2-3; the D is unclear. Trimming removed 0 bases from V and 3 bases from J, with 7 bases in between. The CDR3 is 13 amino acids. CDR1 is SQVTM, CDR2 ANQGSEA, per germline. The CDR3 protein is CSVEDPVTDTQYF. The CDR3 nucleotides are TGCAGCGTTGAAGACCCAGTAACAGATACGCAGTATTTT.

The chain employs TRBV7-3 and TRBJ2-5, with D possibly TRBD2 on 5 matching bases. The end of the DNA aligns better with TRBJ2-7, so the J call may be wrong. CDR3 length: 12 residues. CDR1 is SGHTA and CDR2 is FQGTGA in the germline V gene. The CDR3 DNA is TGTGCCAGCCCGGCGGGCATCTACGAGCAGTACTTC. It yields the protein CASPAGIYEQYF.

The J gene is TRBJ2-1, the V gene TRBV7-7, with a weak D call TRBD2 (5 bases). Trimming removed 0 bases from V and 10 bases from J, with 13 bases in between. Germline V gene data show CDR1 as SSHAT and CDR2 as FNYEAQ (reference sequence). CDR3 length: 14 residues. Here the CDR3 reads CASSLAGSGGEQFF. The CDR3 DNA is TGTGCCAGCAGCTTAGCGGGCAGCGGAGGAGAGCAGTTCTTC.

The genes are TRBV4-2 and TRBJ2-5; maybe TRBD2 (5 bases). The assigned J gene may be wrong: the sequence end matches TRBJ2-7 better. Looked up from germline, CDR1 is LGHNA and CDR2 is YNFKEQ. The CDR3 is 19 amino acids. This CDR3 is CASSQRLSGQSGISYEQYF. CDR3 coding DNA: TGTGCCAGCAGTCAACGATTGAGTGGCCAGAGCGGTATCTCCTACGAGCAGTACTTC.

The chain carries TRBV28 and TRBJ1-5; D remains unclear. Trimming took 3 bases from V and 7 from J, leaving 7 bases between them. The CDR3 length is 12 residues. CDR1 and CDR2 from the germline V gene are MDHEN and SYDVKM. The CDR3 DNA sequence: TGTGCCAGCAGTTTGATAAGCCAGCCCCAGCATTTT. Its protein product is CASSLISQPQHF.

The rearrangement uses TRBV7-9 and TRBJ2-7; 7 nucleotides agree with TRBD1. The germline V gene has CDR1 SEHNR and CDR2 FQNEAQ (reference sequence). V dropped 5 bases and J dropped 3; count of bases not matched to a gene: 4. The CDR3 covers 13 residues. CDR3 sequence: CASSPGTVYEQYF. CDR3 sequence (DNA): TGTGCCAGCAGCCCGGGGACAGTCTACGAGCAGTACTTC.

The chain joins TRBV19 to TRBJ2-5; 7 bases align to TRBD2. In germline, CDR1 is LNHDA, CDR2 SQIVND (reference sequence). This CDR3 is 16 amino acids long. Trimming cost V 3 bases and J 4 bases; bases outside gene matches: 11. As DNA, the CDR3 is TGTGCCAGTAGTATGTGGTCCGGGAGGCTGGGAGAGACCCAGTACTTC. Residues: CASSMWSGRLGETQYF.

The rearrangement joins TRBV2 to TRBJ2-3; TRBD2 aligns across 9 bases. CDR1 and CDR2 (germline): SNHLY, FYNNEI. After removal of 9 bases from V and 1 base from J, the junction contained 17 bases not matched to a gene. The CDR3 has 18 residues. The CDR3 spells CASKRRLAVRRGTDTQYF. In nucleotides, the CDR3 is TGTGCCAGTAAGAGAAGACTAGCGGTTAGACGGGGCACAGATACGCAGTATTTT.

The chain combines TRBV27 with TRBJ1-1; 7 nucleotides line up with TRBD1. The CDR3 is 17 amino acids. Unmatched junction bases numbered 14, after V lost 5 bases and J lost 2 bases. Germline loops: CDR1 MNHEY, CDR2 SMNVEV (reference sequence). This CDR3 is CASSLLPSRQGNTEAFF. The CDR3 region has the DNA TGTGCCAGCAGTCTTCTCCCCTCCAGACAGGGAAACACTGAAGCTTTCTTT.

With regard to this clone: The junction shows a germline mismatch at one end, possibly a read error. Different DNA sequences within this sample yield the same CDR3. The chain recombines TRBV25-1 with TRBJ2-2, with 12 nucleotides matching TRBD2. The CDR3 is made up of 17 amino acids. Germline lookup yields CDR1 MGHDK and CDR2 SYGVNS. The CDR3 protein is CASSWTSGTVDTGELFF. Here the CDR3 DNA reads TGTGCCAGCAGTTGGACTAGCGGGACGGTTGACACCGGGGAGCTGTTCTTT.

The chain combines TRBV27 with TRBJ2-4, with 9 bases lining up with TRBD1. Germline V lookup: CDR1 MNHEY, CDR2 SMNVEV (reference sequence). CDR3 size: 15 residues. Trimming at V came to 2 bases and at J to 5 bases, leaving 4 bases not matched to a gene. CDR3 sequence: CASSLGTGKQNIQYF. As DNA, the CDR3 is TGTGCCAGCAGTTTAGGGACAGGGAAACAAAACATTCAGTACTTC.

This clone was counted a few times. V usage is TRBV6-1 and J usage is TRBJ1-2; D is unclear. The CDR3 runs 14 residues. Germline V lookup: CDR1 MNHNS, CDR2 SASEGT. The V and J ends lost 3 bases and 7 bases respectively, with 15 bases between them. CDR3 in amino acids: CASSDPRRTVGYTF. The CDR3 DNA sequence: TGTGCCAGCAGTGATCCACGTCGTACTGTTGGCTACACCTTC.

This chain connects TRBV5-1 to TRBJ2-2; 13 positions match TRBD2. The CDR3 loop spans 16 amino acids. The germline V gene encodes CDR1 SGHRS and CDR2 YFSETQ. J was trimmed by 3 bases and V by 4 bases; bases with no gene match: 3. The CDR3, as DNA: TGCGCCAGCAGCACGGGACTAGCGGGATACACCGGGGAGCTGTTTTTT. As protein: CASSTGLAGYTGELFF.

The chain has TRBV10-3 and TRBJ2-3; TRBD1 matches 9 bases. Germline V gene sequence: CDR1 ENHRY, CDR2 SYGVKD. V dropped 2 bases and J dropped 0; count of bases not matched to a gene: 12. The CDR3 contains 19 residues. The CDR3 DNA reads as TGTGCCATCAGTGAGCCCCGTCCCGGGACAGGGACTAGCACAGATACGCAGTATTTT. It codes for CAISEPRPGTGTSTDTQYF.

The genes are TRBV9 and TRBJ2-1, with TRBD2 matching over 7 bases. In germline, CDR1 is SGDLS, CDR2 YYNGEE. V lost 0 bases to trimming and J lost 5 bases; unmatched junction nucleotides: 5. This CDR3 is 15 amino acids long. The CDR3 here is CASSVVSGVNNEQFF. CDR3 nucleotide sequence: TGTGCCAGCAGCGTAGTGAGCGGGGTTAACAATGAGCAGTTCTTC.

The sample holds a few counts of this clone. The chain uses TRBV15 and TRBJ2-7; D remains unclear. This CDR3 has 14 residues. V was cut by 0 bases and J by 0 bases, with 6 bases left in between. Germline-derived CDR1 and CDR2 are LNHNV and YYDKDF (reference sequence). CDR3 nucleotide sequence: TGTGCCACCAGCAGAGAACTGCACTCCTACGAGCAGTACTTC. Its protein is CATSRELHSYEQYF.